The clone carrying this TCR beta chain was detected a few times. Antigen specificity is unknown. Trimming took 1 base from V and 8 from J, leaving 11 bases between them. The CDR3 covers 13 residues. Germline CDR1 reads SGHVS; CDR2 reads FQNEAQ. The data originate from a study of T cells in Graves' hyperthyroidism and ophthalmopathy. Across the whole study: Peripheral blood was drawn at first diagnosis, prior to all treatment.

Using RNA transcripts as the source, TCR beta CDR3 regions were amplified. RT-PCR in the first round (using the HTBI primer set) targeted the TCR CDR3. TCRdb recomputed calls from the multiplex PCR reads with MiXCR, one row per CDR3 protein. The sample shows around 540,000 distinct CDR3 sequences, roughly a sixth of them seen only once. Each diagnosis drew on symptoms, thyroxine, TRAb, thyroid ultrasound and orbital computed tomography findings. Study results and caveats: Using 13 V-J features, a model discriminated ophthalmopathy from stable hyperthyroidism. Median prediction lead before ophthalmopathy onset was 6.5 months with the model.

This sequence was found in a woman in her 30s with Graves' ophthalmopathy. The V and J genes are TRBV7-8 and TRBJ1-2; D possibly corresponds to TRBD1 (6 bases). The material sequenced was blood. CDR3 coding DNA: TGTGCCAGCAGCTTAGTAGGGGGAAGAGGCTACACCTTC. It codes for CASSLVGGRGYTF. The full variable domain, completed using reference TRBV7-8 and TRBJ1-2, is GAGVSQSPRYKVAKRGQDVALRCDPISGHVSLFWYQQALGQGPEFLTYFQNEAQLDKSGLPSDRFFAERPEGSVSTLKIQRTQQEDSAVYLCASSLVGGRGYTFGSGTRLTVV.